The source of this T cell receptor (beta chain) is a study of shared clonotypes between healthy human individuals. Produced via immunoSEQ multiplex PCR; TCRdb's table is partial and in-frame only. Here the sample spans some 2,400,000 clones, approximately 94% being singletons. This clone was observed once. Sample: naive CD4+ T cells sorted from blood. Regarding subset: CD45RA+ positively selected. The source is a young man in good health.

CDR3 in amino acids: CASRRQANQPQHF. The CDR3 DNA follows: TGTGCCAGCAGGAGACAGGCAAATCAGCCCCAGCATTTT. The rearrangement joins TRBV28 to TRBJ1-5, with D perhaps TRBD1 (6 bases). Trimming stripped 6 bases from V and 4 bases from J, with 10 bases between. CDR3 size: 13 residues. CDR1 MDHEN and CDR2 SYDVKM come from the germline V gene. Looking up the rest from reference TRBV28 and TRBJ1-5 gives the full variable domain: DVKVTQSSRYLVKRTGEKVFLECVQDMDHENMFWYRQDPGLGLRLIYFSYDVKMKEKGDIPEGYSVSREKKERFSLILESASTNQTSMYLCASRRQANQPQHFGDGTRLSIL.